A single sample gave rise to the 11 T cell receptor beta chains below, sequenced in a study of shared clonotypes between healthy human individuals (TCRdb year 2020). The method was the immunoSEQ multiplex PCR assay. As stored in TCRdb, this immuneACCESS dataset retains in-frame rearrangements with V and J assigned. A fraction of the clones does not appear; measured against another copy, unresolved V genes explain less than half of the discrepancy, and the remainder lacks a known reason. This sample gives 2 million to 2.5 million clones in total; about 94% of them show up just once. 1.1% of the sample is held by the ten biggest clonotypes. CD8 naive samples were obtained by positive selection for CCR7 among CD45RO-negative cells, yielding a CD45RA+CCR7+ population from which TemRA cells were excluded. The specimen sequenced was naive CD8+ T cells sorted from blood. The label giving this sample's cell subset or site can be read as: CD45RA+CCR7+. These receptor sequences come from a man aged 18 to 29 in good health.

The chain employs TRBV5-1 and TRBJ2-1; D remains ambiguous. In germline, CDR1 is SGHRS, CDR2 YFSETQ. With 1 base removed from V and 2 bases from J, the gap between germline ends came to 7 bases. This CDR3 is built from 14 residues. This CDR3 reads CASSLNGAYNEQFF. In nucleotides, the CDR3 is TGCGCCAGCAGCTTGAACGGAGCCTACAATGAGCAGTTCTTC.

The V call is TRBV6-5, the J call TRBJ1-2, with no clear D. CDR1 is MNHEY, CDR2 SVGAGI, per germline. The CDR3 length is 15 residues. V shed 6 bases and J shed 0 bases, with 14 bases lying between them. The CDR3 DNA reads TGTGCCAGCAGCAATCCCCGGGAATCTAACTATGGCTACACCTTC. Encoded protein: CASSNPRESNYGYTF.

The chain employs TRBV27 and TRBJ2-7; tentative D call: TRBD1 (6 bases). The CDR3 spans 14 residues. Per germline, CDR1 MNHEY and CDR2 SMNVEV (reference sequence). Trimming removed 10 bases from V and 3 bases from J, with 19 bases in between. CDR3 in amino acids: CATSVRQDNYEQYF. The CDR3 DNA reads as TGTGCCACCTCAGTGCGACAGGACAACTACGAGCAGTACTTC.

Turning to this clone: Other nucleotide sequences from this sample produce the same CDR3. The chain carries TRBV27 and TRBJ1-6; D remains ambiguous. Germline CDR1 reads MNHEY; CDR2 reads SMNVEV (reference sequence). The CDR3 totals 13 residues. V was clipped by 6 bases and J by 7 bases, with 10 bases between them. The CDR3 sequence is CASSLGRNSPLHF. The CDR3 nucleotides are TGTGCCAGCAGCCTCGGACGGAATTCACCCCTCCACTTT.

The genes are TRBV6-6 and TRBJ2-5; D remains ambiguous. The CDR3 length is 14 residues. V was shortened by 6 bases and J by 5 bases, with 16 bases between the two germline ends. Germline lookup yields CDR1 MNHNY and CDR2 SVGAGI (reference sequence). The CDR3 here is CASSDPPGWETQYF. The CDR3 DNA is TGTGCCAGCAGCGACCCGCCTGGCTGGGAGACCCAGTACTTC.

The chain is built from TRBV9 and TRBJ2-2; no definite D call. This CDR3 comprises 12 residues. The germline gives CDR1 SGDLS, CDR2 YYNGEE. V dropped 7 bases and J dropped 6 bases, with 10 bases sitting between them. CDR3 nucleotides: TGTGCCAGCTCCCATACCCCCGGGGAGCTGTTTTTT. Amino acids: CASSHTPGELFF.

The rearrangement uses TRBV7-2 and TRBJ2-1; weak D call: TRBD1 (5 bases). Trimming left V 5 bases short and J 3 bases short, with 8 bases between. The CDR3 has 13 residues. In germline, CDR1 is SGHTA, CDR2 FQGNSA. CDR3 sequence (DNA): TGTGCCAGCAGCGCCGACAGCTACAATGAGCAGTTCTTC. Translation gives CASSADSYNEQFF.

This rearrangement joins TRBV5-4 to TRBJ1-1; D uncertain. CDR3 length: 18 residues. Trimming removed 0 bases at V and 2 bases at J, with 20 bases between. Germline loops: CDR1 SGHNT, CDR2 YYREEE (reference sequence). The CDR3 protein is CASSLAVGYGSPNTEAFF. In DNA, the CDR3 is TGTGCCAGCAGCTTGGCGGTCGGCTACGGCAGTCCTAACACTGAAGCTTTCTTT.

The chain has TRBV13 and TRBJ2-3, with no clear D. Trimming cost V 5 bases and J 6 bases, with 9 bases left between them. The CDR3 covers 12 residues. Germline assignment: CDR1 PRHDT and CDR2 FYEKMQ (reference sequence). CDR3 DNA: TGTGCCAGCAGCCTAAGGGTTGATACGCAGTATTTT. Encoded protein: CASSLRVDTQYF.

V gene TRBV9 combines with J gene TRBJ2-2, with unresolved D. The CDR3 runs 15 residues. The V end lost 4 bases, the J end lost 4 bases, and 14 bases lay between the germline ends. Germline CDR1 is SGDLS and CDR2 is YYNGEE. The CDR3 loop is CASSPNNGITGELFF. The CDR3 DNA follows: TGTGCCAGCAGCCCCAACAACGGTATCACCGGGGAGCTGTTTTTT.

The CDR3 nucleotides read TGTGCCAGCAGCCCCGGAGTGAGCACAGATACGCAGTATTTT. It yields the protein CASSPGVSTDTQYF. V is TRBV7-9 and J is TRBJ2-3; D is unresolved. V lost 5 bases to trimming and J lost 0 bases, with 9 bases between them. This CDR3 contains 14 residues. CDR1 and CDR2 from the germline V gene are SEHNR and FQNEAQ (reference sequence).